Each of the 16 T cell receptor beta chains below was sequenced from the same sample in a study of T cell repertoires in cytomegalovirus infection. MiXCR, run by TCRdb on the reads, gives a single entry per CDR3 protein. This table has approximately 490,000 distinct CDR3 sequences, 11% appearing once. Sequencing input: PBMCs. The receptors originated from a human donor in good health (CMV status not recorded). Some clones in this sample may be carry-over from other donors' samples.

The chain uses TRBV20-1 and TRBJ1-2, with 7 bases aligning to TRBD1. The CDR3 is 14 amino acids. Germline V lookup: CDR1 DFQATT, CDR2 SNEGSKA (reference sequence). The trim removed 5 bases at V and 2 bases at J, leaving 8 bases unmatched. CDR3 DNA sequence: TGCAGTGCTTTCCTTCCAGGGGGAAACTATGGCTACACCTTC. Its protein is CSAFLPGGNYGYTF.

The V call is TRBV10-3, the J call TRBJ2-1; D possibly matches TRBD1 or TRBD2 (5 bases each). CDR3 size: 14 residues. The germline gives CDR1 ENHRY, CDR2 SYGVKD. Trimming took 6 bases from V and 6 from J, leaving 15 bases between them. The CDR3 DNA reads as TGTGCCATCAGCCCCGCCAGGGACCTCAATGAGCAGTTCTTC. Its protein is CAISPARDLNEQFF.

This clonotype has at least ten counts. The CDR3 here is CASSFVGTENDEAFF. The CDR3 bases are TGTGCCAGCAGCTTCGTAGGGACCGAGAATGATGAAGCTTTCTTT. This chain joins TRBV7-9 and TRBJ1-1, with D perhaps matching TRBD1 (5 bases). The CDR3 runs 15 residues. In germline, CDR1 is SEHNR, CDR2 FQNEAQ (reference sequence). Deletions cut 3 bases from V and 7 bases from J, with 18 bases between. The whole variable domain, filled in from reference TRBV7-9 and TRBJ1-1, reads DTGVSQNPRHKITKRGQNVTFRCDPISEHNRLYWYRQTLGQGPEFLTYFQNEAQLEKSRLLSDRFSAERPKGSFSTLEIQRTEQGDSAMYLCASSFVGTENDEAFFGQGTRLTVV.

This clonotype has a count of ten or more. V gene TRBV7-2 combines with J gene TRBJ2-1; TRBD2 matches 8 bases. Germline V gives CDR1 SGHTA, CDR2 FQGNSA. The CDR3 totals 17 residues. V trimming: 0 bases; J trimming: 7 bases; junction bases outside the gene matches: 11. CDR3 sequence reads: CASSLASGGALRNEQFF. The CDR3 coding sequence is TGTGCCAGCAGCTTAGCGTCGGGGGGGGCCCTAAGAAATGAGCAGTTCTTC.

This clonotype has at least ten counts. The chain combines TRBV12-3 or TRBV12-4 with TRBJ2-7, with 7 bases fitting TRBD1. V trimming: 5 bases; J trimming: 1 base; junction bases outside the gene matches: 5. This CDR3 spans 14 amino acids. CDR3 sequence (DNA): TGTGCCAGCAGTCCAGGGGGTACATCCTACGAGCAGTACTTC. Residues: CASSPGGTSYEQYF.

In its sample, this clonotype was seen a few times. The gene calls are TRBV7-9 and TRBJ2-3; D ambiguous. The germline CDR1 and CDR2 sequences are SEHNR and FQNEAQ (reference sequence). With 7 bases removed from V and 4 bases from J, the gap between germline ends came to 12 bases. The CDR3 totals 13 residues. The CDR3 is CASTQGSSDTQYF. The DNA for the CDR3 is TGTGCCAGCACCCAAGGATCTTCAGATACGCAGTATTTT.

This clonotype is a singleton in its sample. It may be a read error: a sequence one base away is much more abundant. CDR3 sequence: CASNSGRTDAQYF. CDR3 sequence (DNA): TGTGCCAGTAACAGCGGACGCACAGATGCGCAGTATTTT. The genes are TRBV19 and TRBJ2-3; TRBD2 is a possible D gene (5 bases). The CDR3 runs 13 residues. Per the germline V gene, CDR1 is LNHDA and CDR2 is SQIVND (reference sequence).

The chain recombines TRBV9 with TRBJ1-5; no firm D call. There are 15 residues in the CDR3. Looked up from germline, CDR1 is SGDLS and CDR2 is YYNGEE. Trimming removed 4 bases from V and 0 bases from J, with 11 bases in between. This CDR3 reads CASSFDPNSNQPQHF. As DNA, the CDR3 is TGTGCCAGCAGCTTTGACCCTAATAGCAATCAGCCCCAGCATTTT.

This clonotype was seen many times. This rearrangement joins TRBV7-9 to TRBJ2-7; no firm D call. The CDR3 contains 12 residues. Trimming pared 4 bases from V and 2 bases from J, leaving 6 bases between. The germline V gene has CDR1 SEHNR and CDR2 FQNEAQ (reference sequence). The CDR3 protein is CASSWQPYEQYF. The CDR3 DNA sequence: TGTGCCAGCAGCTGGCAACCCTACGAGCAGTACTTC.

This clonotype showed up many times. J is TRBJ2-2 and V is TRBV7-8; TRBD1 aligns across 8 bases. Germline V CDR1 and CDR2: SGHVS, FQNEAQ. The CDR3 is made up of 15 amino acids. V lost 4 bases to trimming and J lost 4 bases; unmatched junction nucleotides: 5. CDR3 in amino acids: CASSSRTGSTGELFF. The CDR3 DNA is TGTGCCAGCAGCTCAAGGACAGGGAGCACCGGGGAGCTGTTTTTT.

This clonotype was counted many times. The chain couples TRBV7-2 to TRBJ2-7; maybe TRBD1 (5 bases). The CDR3 covers 15 residues. The V gene's germline CDR1 is SGHTA and CDR2 FQGNSA. Trimming pared 6 bases from V and 3 bases from J, leaving 18 bases between. The CDR3 nucleotides read TGTGCCAGCAGGCCTGGGCGGACAAAGGACTACGAGCAGTACTTC. It translates to CASRPGRTKDYEQYF.

V is TRBV20-1 and J is TRBJ2-1, with D possibly being TRBD2 (7 bases). The ends were cut back, 0 bases at V and 9 bases at J, with 15 bases in the middle. Per germline, CDR1 DFQATT and CDR2 SNEGSKA (reference sequence). The CDR3 has 14 amino acids. The CDR3, as DNA: TGCAGTGCTAGAGAAGGGACTATACAGGGTGAGCAGTTCTTC. Its protein is CSAREGTIQGEQFF.

This clonotype appeared many times. The chain is built from TRBV5-1 and TRBJ2-5, with D tentatively TRBD2 (5 bases). Germline V CDR1 and CDR2: SGHRS, YFSETQ. Trimming left V 4 bases short and J 5 bases short, with 12 bases between. This CDR3 is built from 13 residues. CDR3 region: CASSRTGKETQYF. CDR3 in DNA: TGCGCCAGCAGCCGGACCGGGAAGGAGACCCAGTACTTC.

With respect to this clonotype: This may come from a read error, since a much larger clone is one base off. V gene TRBV29-1 combines with J gene TRBJ1-4, with D unclear. The CDR3 consists of 11 residues. V lost 1 base and J 4 bases, leaving 1 base between the germline ends. Germline V gene data show CDR1 as SQVTM and CDR2 as ANQGSEA. The CDR3 DNA reads as TGCAGCGTTGAAGTTAATGAAAAACTGTTTTTT. Its protein is CSVEVNEKLFF.

This sequence joins TRBV29-1 and TRBJ2-1; D is unresolved. Trimming took 4 bases from V and 2 from J, leaving 12 bases between them. Germline values: CDR1 SQVTM, CDR2 ANQGSEA. This CDR3 contains 14 residues. The CDR3 bases are TGCAGCGTTGTCGCCCCAGTGACCTACAATGAGCAGTTCTTC. As protein: CSVVAPVTYNEQFF.

The sample holds many counts of this clonotype. The CDR3 nucleotides read TGTGCCAGCAGCCCCCAGGGACAGGTTCAAGAGACCCAGTACTTC. This encodes CASSPQGQVQETQYF. The rearrangement uses TRBV7-3 and TRBJ2-5; TRBD1 matches at 8 bases. CDR1 and CDR2 (germline): SGHTA, FQGTGA. The CDR3 consists of 15 residues. The junction had 7 bases not matched to a gene; V was cut back by 5 bases and J by 2 bases.